This T cell receptor (beta chain) was captured by sequencing in a study of blood T cell repertoires in COVID-19. About the research overall: Samples of COVID-19 (acute and convalescent) were obtained from the United States, Italy and Spain. T cells, B-cell-depleted T cells, or PBMCs provided the cDNA or gDNA that served as material.

V shed 2 bases, J shed 7 bases, and the junction held 9 bases outside the gene matches. CDR3 length: 15 amino acids. Germline CDR1 SGHKS, CDR2 YYEKEE (reference sequence). Per the original methods: Amplification with reference gene primers provided the estimates of nucleated cell counts. Assay: immunoSEQ multiplex PCR; the TCRdb copy retains only in-frame clones and omits some. V and J calls plus clone size are reproduced from that table; the DNA served to infer D and trimming. The sample has about 89,000 clones, 70% to 80% seen once; the top ten hold roughly 50%. V gene TRBV5-5 combines with J gene TRBJ2-1, with 7 bases fitting TRBD2. Sequenced: peripheral blood. This clonotype was sampled from a human donor in a cohort sampled during active COVID-19. This CDR3 is CASSLGAGLKNEQFF. Written as DNA, the CDR3 is TGTGCCAGCAGCTTAGGAGCGGGACTTAAAAATGAGCAGTTCTTC.